These 20 T cell receptor beta chains share one sample of origin, sequenced in a study of blood T cell repertoires in COVID-19. The method was immunoSEQ multiplex PCR; TCRdb's version includes in-frame clones alone and lacks a portion of them. The table lists some 110,000 clones, roughly four fifths of them singletons. The sample taken for sequencing was peripheral blood. All receptors come from a man between 60 and 75 years old with acute or convalescent COVID-19.

This chain connects TRBV6-5 to TRBJ2-2; 7 positions agree with TRBD2. This CDR3 comprises 14 residues. Trimming at V came to 7 bases and at J to 4 bases, leaving 6 bases not matched to a gene. Germline V gene sequence: CDR1 MNHEY, CDR2 SVGAGI. Here the CDR3 reads CASISLASTGELFF. In DNA, the CDR3 is TGTGCCAGCATTTCACTAGCGTCCACCGGGGAGCTGTTTTTT.

CDR3 nucleotide sequence: TGCGCCAGCACGGCCGGCGGGAAGAGCACAGATACGCAGTATTTT. Protein: CASTAGGKSTDTQYF. This rearrangement joins TRBV5-1 to TRBJ2-3; the D gene is possibly TRBD2 (6 bases). The CDR3 extends over 15 amino acids. Germline values: CDR1 SGHRS, CDR2 YFSETQ. V lost 6 bases to trimming and J lost 0 bases, with 14 bases between them.

This chain links TRBV6-5 with TRBJ1-5; 7 bases are shared with TRBD1. V shed 0 bases and J 6 bases; nucleotides not matched to a gene: 5. Germline V gives CDR1 MNHEY, CDR2 SVGAGI. CDR3 length: 15 residues. CDR3 region: CASSYSRQGSQPQHF. As DNA, the CDR3 is TGTGCCAGCAGTTACTCCCGACAGGGCAGTCAGCCCCAGCATTTT.

The CDR3 spells CASSSLEGATEAFF. The CDR3 DNA reads as TGTGCCAGCTCATCTCTCGAGGGGGCGACTGAAGCTTTCTTT. The chain joins TRBV18 to TRBJ1-1; 7 positions agree with TRBD1. Per the germline V gene, CDR1 is KGHSH and CDR2 is LQKENI. After removal of 5 bases from V and 5 bases from J, the junction contained 8 bases not matched to a gene. The length of the CDR3 is 14 residues.

The V gene is TRBV14, the J gene TRBJ1-6, with 10 bases fitting TRBD1. The CDR3 is 16 residues long. CDR1 and CDR2 from the germline V gene are SGHDN and FVKESK. Trimming cost V 3 bases and J 5 bases; bases outside gene matches: 4. In DNA, the CDR3 is TGTGCCAGCAGCCAGGGACAGGGGCCCAATAATTCACCCCTCCACTTT. Amino acid sequence: CASSQGQGPNNSPLHF.

The V gene is TRBV7-9, the J gene TRBJ2-7; D ambiguous. Germline CDR1 is SEHNR and CDR2 is FQNEAQ (reference sequence). The CDR3 contains 13 residues. Trimming removed 3 bases from V and 2 bases from J, with 8 bases in between. Written as DNA, the CDR3 is TGTGCCAGCAGCTTCTACAGTCCCTACGAGCAGTACTTC. Its translation is CASSFYSPYEQYF. Full variable domain (rest looked up from reference TRBV7-9 and TRBJ2-7): DTGVSQNPRHKITKRGQNVTFRCDPISEHNRLYWYRQTLGQGPEFLTYFQNEAQLEKSRLLSDRFSAERPKGSFSTLEIQRTEQGDSAMYLCASSFYSPYEQYFGPGTRLTVT.

V is TRBV11-3 and J is TRBJ2-7; maybe TRBD1 (7 bases). V lost 6 bases and J 0 bases, leaving 15 bases between the germline ends. The CDR3 is 15 amino acids. Germline-derived CDR1 and CDR2 are SGHNT and YENEEA. The DNA of the CDR3 is TGTGCCAGCAGGGGGGGCCGGGACAGCTCCTACGAGCAGTACTTC. Its translation is CASRGGRDSSYEQYF.

The rearrangement links TRBV3-1 (or the pseudogene TRBV3-2) to TRBJ1-4; D gene ambiguous. V was cut by 2 bases and J by 14 bases, with 12 bases left in between. The CDR3 totals 12 residues. CDR1 and CDR2 from the germline V gene are LGHDT and YNNKEL (reference sequence). The CDR3 DNA reads as TGTGCCAGCAGCCAATCGTCGGCTAGGCTGTTTTTT. As protein: CASSQSSARLFF.

This clone appeared once. This chain joins TRBV28 and TRBJ2-1, with 11 bases fitting TRBD2. Germline lookup yields CDR1 MDHEN and CDR2 SYDVKM. J gave up 2 bases and V 5 bases, and 2 bases lay outside the gene matches. The CDR3 runs to 15 residues. Written as DNA, the CDR3 is TGTGCCAGCAGTCGACTAGCGGGGACCTACAATGAGCAGTTCTTC. Protein product: CASSRLAGTYNEQFF.

This chain joins TRBV7-9 and TRBJ2-7; TRBD2 agrees at 8 bases. There are 15 residues in the CDR3. The germline gives CDR1 SEHNR, CDR2 FQNEAQ (reference sequence). With 5 bases clipped from V and 6 bases from J, the junction kept 12 bases outside the gene matches. The CDR3 DNA is TGTGCCAGCAGCCTCTCGGTAGCGGGACTGGGCGAGCAGTACTTC. Translating gives CASSLSVAGLGEQYF. Based on the CDR3 plus reference TRBV7-9 and TRBJ2-7, the full variable domain is DTGVSQNPRHKITKRGQNVTFRCDPISEHNRLYWYRQTLGQGPEFLTYFQNEAQLEKSRLLSDRFSAERPKGSFSTLEIQRTEQGDSAMYLCASSLSVAGLGEQYFGPGTRLTVT.

The V and J genes are TRBV5-4 and TRBJ2-1; 8 nucleotides line up with TRBD2. The CDR3 consists of 16 residues. Trimming took 0 bases from V and 3 from J; bases not matched to a gene: 5. The germline gives CDR1 SGHNT, CDR2 YYREEE (reference sequence). CDR3 loop: CASSLGASGGYNEQFF. CDR3 nucleotide sequence: TGTGCCAGCAGCTTGGGGGCCAGCGGGGGCTACAATGAGCAGTTCTTC. The full variable domain, rest sourced from reference TRBV5-4 and TRBJ2-1, is ETGVTQSPTHLIKTRGQQVTLRCSSQSGHNTVSWYQQALGQGPQFIFQYYREEENGRGNFPPRFSGLQFPNYSSELNVNALELDDSALYLCASSLGASGGYNEQFFGPGTRLTVL.

The J gene is TRBJ2-7, the V gene TRBV24-1, with TRBD2 matching 11 bases. From germline, CDR1 is KGHDR and CDR2 SFDVKD. Trimming took 5 bases from V and 0 from J; bases not matched to a gene: 8. The CDR3 sequence is 17 residues long. DNA of the CDR3: TGTGCCACCAGTGGTCTAGCGGGAGGTTCGGGCTCCTACGAGCAGTACTTC. Protein: CATSGLAGGSGSYEQYF.

This chain joins TRBV11-2 and TRBJ2-2; D gene ambiguous. This CDR3 spans 13 amino acids. Looked up from germline, CDR1 is SGHAT and CDR2 is FQNNGV. With 1 base removed from V and 5 bases from J, the gap between germline ends came to 5 bases. CDR3 protein: CASSLVFTGELFF. DNA for the CDR3: TGTGCCAGCAGCTTAGTCTTTACCGGGGAGCTGTTTTTT.

The chain has TRBV9 and TRBJ2-7; TRBD2 agrees at 10 bases. The CDR3 has 14 amino acids. Losses at the gene ends were 4 bases for V and 2 bases for J; bases not matched to a gene: 3. Germline values: CDR1 SGDLS, CDR2 YYNGEE. CDR3 coding DNA: TGTGCCAGCAGCCCTAGCGGGAGTGCCTACGAGCAGTACTTC. This gives the protein CASSPSGSAYEQYF.

The chain has TRBV5-1 and TRBJ2-3; 10 bases match TRBD1. This CDR3 spans 16 amino acids. Germline-derived CDR1 and CDR2 are SGHRS and YFSETQ. The ends lost 5 bases at V and 5 bases at J; junction bases unmatched: 11. In nucleotides, the CDR3 is TGCGCCAGCAGGGGCGACAGGGGGCGCCAGGGAGATACGCAGTATTTT. Translating it yields CASRGDRGRQGDTQYF.

V usage is TRBV4-3 and J usage is TRBJ1-6, with 9 bases lining up with TRBD1. There are 17 residues in the CDR3. The germline V gene has CDR1 LGHNA and CDR2 YSLEER. Losses at the gene ends were 3 bases for V and 5 bases for J; bases not matched to a gene: 8. CDR3 DNA sequence: TGCGCCAGCAGCCAGGGTACAGGGGGCGCCCATAATTCACCCCTCCACTTT. Protein: CASSQGTGGAHNSPLHF.

This sequence joins TRBV27 and TRBJ1-5; 9 nucleotides line up with TRBD1. The trim removed 3 bases at V and 0 bases at J, leaving 9 bases unmatched. This CDR3 is built from 18 residues. Germline CDR1 MNHEY, CDR2 SMNVEV (reference sequence). The CDR3 spells CASSFRGTGLGSNQPQHF. CDR3 DNA: TGTGCCAGCAGTTTCCGCGGGACAGGGTTAGGTAGCAATCAGCCCCAGCATTTT.

The chain employs TRBV2 and TRBJ2-7; 13 bases agree with TRBD2. The J segment lost 7 bases and the V segment lost 5 bases, leaving 11 bases of the junction unmatched. The CDR3 runs 16 residues. Per germline, CDR1 SNHLY and CDR2 FYNNEI. The CDR3 coding sequence is TGTGCCAGCAGTTGGACTAGCGGGGGCACCGGGAGAGAGCAGTACTTC. Encoded protein: CASSWTSGGTGREQYF.

This clone was seen just once. This chain links TRBV5-1 with TRBJ2-1, with 7 nucleotides matching TRBD2. CDR3 size: 18 residues. Germline CDR1 reads SGHRS; CDR2 reads YFSETQ. The trim removed 2 bases at V and 0 bases at J, leaving 11 bases unmatched. CDR3 sequence reads: CASSLLRLGGSSYNEQFF. CDR3 nucleotide sequence: TGCGCCAGCAGCTTATTGCGGCTAGGCGGGAGCTCCTACAATGAGCAGTTCTTC.

The chain links TRBV6-2 or TRBV6-3 to TRBJ1-1; 7 bases match TRBD1. V was clipped by 3 bases and J by 0 bases; unmatched bases: 4. This CDR3 has 15 residues. CDR1 is MNHEY and CDR2 is SVGEGT in the germline V gene. The CDR3 nucleotides read TGTGCCAGCAGTTATCGGACAGGAGTGAACACTGAAGCTTTCTTT. It is translated as CASSYRTGVNTEAFF.